Below are 22 T cell receptor beta chains sequenced from a single sample in a study of CD8+ T cells in alopecia areata. Isolated RNA was reverse transcribed into cDNA used as the sequencing template. Clones were sequenced by immunoSEQ multiplex PCR, and TCRdb holds only the in-frame ones, with some missing. The data show about 120,000 clones, roughly 63% seen once. Treatment meaning: oral pan-JAK inhibitor, 5-10 mg twice daily. The sample in question was CD8+ T cells sorted from blood, obtained at week 4, from a patient treated with tofacitinib. All receptors derive from a human donor with alopecia areata.

V gene TRBV23-1 combines with J gene TRBJ1-5; no clear D. TRBV23-1 is identified as an open reading frame with a role that is uncertain. This CDR3 contains 17 residues. V was cut by 4 bases and J by 2 bases, with 18 bases left in between. The CDR3 is CASSPSDIGGRNQPQHF. The CDR3 DNA reads as TGCGCCAGCAGTCCATCAGATATTGGAGGGCGCAATCAGCCCCAGCATTTT.

This clone was counted only a few times. The V call is TRBV29-1, the J call TRBJ1-2, with 8 bases matching TRBD1. There are 11 residues in the CDR3. CDR1 is SQVTM, CDR2 ANQGSEA, per germline. The V segment lost 5 bases and the J segment 7 bases; nucleotides outside the gene matches: 3. CDR3 loop: CSVPQGGGYTF. The CDR3 region has the DNA TGCAGCGTTCCACAGGGGGGTGGCTACACCTTC.

The CDR3 region is CASSQGGAYEQYF. The DNA for the CDR3 is TGCGCCAGCAGCCAAGGAGGGGCCTACGAGCAGTACTTC. This chain joins TRBV4-3 and TRBJ2-7; D tentatively reads TRBD1 or TRBD2 (5 bases each). The CDR3 runs 13 residues. Looked up from germline, CDR1 is LGHNA and CDR2 is YSLEER. V was cut by 1 base and J by 2 bases, with 6 bases left in between.

The chain couples TRBV29-1 to TRBJ1-1; the D gene is possibly TRBD1 (5 bases). Germline CDR1 is SQVTM and CDR2 is ANQGSEA. This CDR3 is built from 19 residues. Trimming cost V 0 bases and J 0 bases, with 23 bases left between them. The CDR3: CSVEDRPLRDPDLNTEAFF. CDR3 nucleotides: TGCAGCGTTGAAGATCGGCCTCTCCGGGACCCCGATTTGAACACTGAAGCTTTCTTT.

There are a few counts of this clone. The germline gene is not matched at one end of the junction; a read error may be the cause. This sequence joins TRBV7-7 and TRBJ2-3; 8 bases fit TRBD2. The germline gives CDR1 SSHAT, CDR2 FNYEAQ (reference sequence). This CDR3 region has 16 residues. The CDR3 DNA reads as TGTGCTAGCAGCCCTCTCGCGGGGGGTAGCACAGATACGCAGTATTTT. Residues: CASSPLAGGSTDTQYF.

The V and J genes are TRBV29-1 and TRBJ1-6, with 9 positions matching TRBD1. The germline V gene has CDR1 SQVTM and CDR2 ANQGSEA. V was clipped by 6 bases and J by 7 bases; unmatched bases: 7. CDR3 size: 14 residues. Written as DNA, the CDR3 is TGCAGCGTGGGTCCGGGACAGGGCAATTCACCCCTCCACTTT. Protein: CSVGPGQGNSPLHF.

The CDR3 region is CATSDPGMNTEAFF. The CDR3 nucleotides are TGTGCCACCAGCGATCCGGGGATGAACACTGAAGCTTTCTTT. The chain links TRBV15 to TRBJ1-1; D is uncertain. CDR1 and CDR2 from the germline V gene are LNHNV and YYDKDF (reference sequence). The CDR3 sequence is 14 residues long. Trimming pared 5 bases from V and 0 bases from J, leaving 10 bases between.

This clone has more than one count but fewer than ten. V is TRBV29-1 and J is TRBJ2-1; D gene unclear. CDR3 length: 11 residues. Germline V gene data show CDR1 as SQVTM and CDR2 as ANQGSEA. Trimming took 0 bases from V and 9 from J, leaving 6 bases between them. CDR3 in DNA: TGCAGCGTTGAAGAGTGGGGTGAGCAGTTCTTC. Encoded protein: CSVEEWGEQFF.

V usage is TRBV30 and J usage is TRBJ1-5, with a possible D match to TRBD1 (6 bases). The length of the CDR3 is 14 residues. Trimming took off 2 bases at V and 6 bases at J, with 14 bases between the two ends. CDR1 and CDR2 from the germline V gene are GTSNPN and SVGIG (reference sequence). Written as DNA, the CDR3 is TGTGCCTGGAGTCGCGGAGCGGGGGCTCAGCCCCAGCATTTT. Its protein is CAWSRGAGAQPQHF. The entire variable domain, with the rest obtained from reference TRBV30 and TRBJ1-5, is as follows: SQTIHQWPATLVQPVGSPLSLECTVEGTSNPNLYWYRQAAGRGLQLLFYSVGIGQISSEVPQNLSASRPQDRQFILSSKKLLLSDSGFYLCAWSRGAGAQPQHFGDGTRLSIL.

CDR3 protein: CACSQGNGEAFF. The CDR3 nucleotides read TGTGCCTGCTCACAGGGGAATGGTGAAGCTTTCTTT. This sequence joins TRBV30 and TRBJ1-1, with 7 bases fitting TRBD1. The CDR3 length is 12 residues. The ends lost 6 bases at V and 7 bases at J; junction bases unmatched: 8. Germline V gene data show CDR1 as GTSNPN and CDR2 as SVGIG (reference sequence).

The V gene is TRBV7-9, the J gene TRBJ1-1; D gene uncertain. The CDR3 sequence is 13 residues long. V lost 1 base to trimming and J lost 1 base, with 4 bases between them. Per the germline V gene, CDR1 is SEHNR and CDR2 is FQNEAQ (reference sequence). The CDR3, as DNA: TGTGCCAGCAGCTTAGGGACGAACACTGAAGCTTTCTTT. It specifies CASSLGTNTEAFF.

This chain connects TRBV28 to TRBJ1-5; no clear D. Germline loops: CDR1 MDHEN, CDR2 SYDVKM. With 4 bases removed from V and 0 bases from J, the gap between germline ends came to 10 bases. The CDR3 contains 15 residues. The chain's CDR3 is CASSYPAPSNQPQHF. CDR3 DNA: TGTGCCAGCAGTTACCCCGCGCCTAGCAATCAGCCCCAGCATTTT.

The V call is TRBV28, the J call TRBJ2-1; 7 nucleotides agree with TRBD2. Germline CDR1 is MDHEN and CDR2 is SYDVKM. The CDR3 loop spans 15 amino acids. V shed 6 bases, J shed 8 bases, and the junction held 13 bases outside the gene matches. The CDR3 region has the DNA TGTGCCAGCAGGTACGGGGGGACCTACGGGGATGAGCAGTTCTTC. Protein: CASRYGGTYGDEQFF.

This chain connects TRBV2 to TRBJ2-3, with D possibly being TRBD2 (6 bases). This CDR3 spans 16 amino acids. V was trimmed by 6 bases and J by 6 bases, leaving 22 bases between them. Germline V gene lookup returns CDR1 SNHLY and CDR2 FYNNEI. The CDR3 here is CASSAASDSEMDTQYF. In DNA form, the CDR3 reads TGTGCCAGCAGCGCCGCTAGCGACTCAGAAATGGATACGCAGTATTTT.

The genes are TRBV27 and TRBJ2-5; D is ambiguous. With 0 bases removed from V and 7 bases from J, the gap between germline ends came to 3 bases. CDR1 and CDR2 from the germline V gene are MNHEY and SMNVEV (reference sequence). The CDR3 totals 11 residues. CDR3 DNA: TGTGCCAGCAGTTTATCAGGGACCCAGTACTTC. Translating it yields CASSLSGTQYF.

Written as DNA, the CDR3 is TGCAGCGTTGAATCCCAGGGGAACGATGAAAAACTGTTTTTT. Translating gives CSVESQGNDEKLFF. The J gene is TRBJ1-4, the V gene TRBV29-1, with D possibly matching TRBD1 (6 bases). Trimming stripped 2 bases from V and 6 bases from J, with 13 bases between. The CDR3 is made up of 14 amino acids. The germline gives CDR1 SQVTM, CDR2 ANQGSEA.

This chain joins TRBV15 and TRBJ1-2, with D possibly TRBD1 on 6 matching bases. V lost 1 base to trimming and J lost 6 bases, with 9 bases between them. In germline, CDR1 is LNHNV, CDR2 YYDKDF (reference sequence). The CDR3 consists of 13 residues. In DNA form, the CDR3 reads TGTGCCACCAGCAGAGTACAGGGTGATGGCTACACCTTC. Protein sequence: CATSRVQGDGYTF.

V is TRBV29-1 and J is TRBJ2-1; 8 bases fit TRBD1. Looked up from germline, CDR1 is SQVTM and CDR2 is ANQGSEA. V lost 2 bases to trimming and J lost 5 bases; unmatched junction nucleotides: 8. The CDR3 extends over 15 amino acids. The CDR3 DNA reads as TGCAGCGTTGAAACTTTCGGACAGGGCCACAATGAGCAGTTCTTC. This codes for CSVETFGQGHNEQFF.

The chain is built from TRBV29-1 and TRBJ2-2; D may be TRBD2 (6 bases). The length of the CDR3 is 14 residues. V lost 0 bases and J lost 6, with 11 bases in between. Germline loops: CDR1 SQVTM, CDR2 ANQGSEA. CDR3 sequence reads: CSVEDLAGPGELFF. CDR3 nucleotide sequence: TGCAGCGTTGAAGATCTGGCGGGGCCCGGGGAGCTGTTTTTT.

In its sample, this clone was seen a few times. This chain joins TRBV2 and TRBJ2-5; a possible D gene is TRBD1 (6 bases). With 6 bases removed from V and 2 bases from J, the gap between germline ends came to 7 bases. CDR3 size: 12 residues. Germline CDR1 and CDR2: SNHLY and FYNNEI. CDR3: CASRDRQETQYF. The CDR3 region has the DNA TGTGCCAGCAGGGACAGACAAGAGACCCAGTACTTC.

J is TRBJ2-5 and V is TRBV4-1; 9 bases align to TRBD2. Looked up from germline, CDR1 is MGHRA and CDR2 is YSYEKL. J lost 2 bases, V lost 3 bases, and 7 bases had no gene match. There are 16 residues in the CDR3. The CDR3 sequence: CASSQSSGDYQETQYF. CDR3 nucleotide sequence: TGCGCCAGCAGCCAGTCTAGCGGGGACTATCAAGAGACCCAGTACTTC.

The chain uses TRBV11-2 and TRBJ1-3; D call uncertain. Looked up from germline, CDR1 is SGHAT and CDR2 is FQNNGV. Trimming stripped 3 bases from V and 0 bases from J, with 9 bases between. There are 15 residues in the CDR3. The CDR3, as DNA: TGTGCCAGCAGCTTGGCGCCTCTCTCTGGAAACACCATATATTTT. Translation gives CASSLAPLSGNTIYF.